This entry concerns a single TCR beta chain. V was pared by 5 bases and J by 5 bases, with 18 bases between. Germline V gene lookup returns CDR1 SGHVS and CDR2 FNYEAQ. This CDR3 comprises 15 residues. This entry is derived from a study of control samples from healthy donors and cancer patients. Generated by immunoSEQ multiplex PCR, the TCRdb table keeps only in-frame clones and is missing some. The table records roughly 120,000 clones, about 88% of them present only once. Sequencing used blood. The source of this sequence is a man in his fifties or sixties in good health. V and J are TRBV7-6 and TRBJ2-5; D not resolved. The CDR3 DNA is TGTGCCAGCAGCCTCCTCCCTTCTTCGACGGAGACCCAGTACTTC. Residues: CASSLLPSSTETQYF.